This T cell receptor beta chain was captured in a study of T-cell memory formation after mild COVID-19. TCRdb passed the 5' RACE reads through MiXCR, listing each CDR3 protein once. The sample carries a few hundred thousand distinct CDR3 sequences, approximately 19% recorded once. The CDR3 contains 12 residues. Between the trimmed V and J ends, which lost 7 bases and 1 base, there was a span of 7 bases. The sample comprised PBMCs or a T cell subset sorted from them (not recorded which). This sequence was found in a man aged 18 to 30 who had mild COVID-19 (a few samples of this study predate the infection). Cell type and time point are not known. The chain links TRBV12-3 or TRBV12-4 to TRBJ1-1, with unresolved D. The CDR3 sequence is CASTLTNTEAFF. The CDR3 bases are TGTGCCAGCACCCTAACGAACACTGAAGCTTTCTTT.